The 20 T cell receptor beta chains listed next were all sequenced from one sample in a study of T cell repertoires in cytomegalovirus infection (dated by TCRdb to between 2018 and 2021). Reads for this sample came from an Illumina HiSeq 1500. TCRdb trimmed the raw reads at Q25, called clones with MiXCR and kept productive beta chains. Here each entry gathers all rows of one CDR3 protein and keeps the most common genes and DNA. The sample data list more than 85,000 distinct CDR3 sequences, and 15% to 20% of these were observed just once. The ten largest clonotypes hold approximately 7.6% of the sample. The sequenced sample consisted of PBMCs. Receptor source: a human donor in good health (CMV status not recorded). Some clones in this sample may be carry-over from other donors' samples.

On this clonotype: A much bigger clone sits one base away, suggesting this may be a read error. For the CDR3, the DNA is TGTGGCAGCAGCTTAAGTTATGGCTACACCTTC. As protein: CGSSLSYGYTF. The V call is TRBV7-2, the J call TRBJ1-2; the D is unclear. Germline values: CDR1 SGHTA, CDR2 FQGNSA. This CDR3 has 11 residues.

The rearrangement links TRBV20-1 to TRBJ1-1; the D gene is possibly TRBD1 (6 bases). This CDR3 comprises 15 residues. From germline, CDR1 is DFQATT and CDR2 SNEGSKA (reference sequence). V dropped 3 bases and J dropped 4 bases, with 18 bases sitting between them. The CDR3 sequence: CSASNWRRGGTEAFF. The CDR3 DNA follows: TGCAGTGCTAGTAACTGGAGGAGAGGGGGCACTGAAGCTTTCTTT.

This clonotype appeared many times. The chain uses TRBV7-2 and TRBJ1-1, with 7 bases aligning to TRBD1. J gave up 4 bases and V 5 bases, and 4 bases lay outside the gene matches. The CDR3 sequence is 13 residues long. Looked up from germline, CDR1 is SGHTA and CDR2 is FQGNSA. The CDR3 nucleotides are TGTGCCAGCAGCCTGGGACAGCCCACTGAAGCTTTCTTT. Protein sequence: CASSLGQPTEAFF.

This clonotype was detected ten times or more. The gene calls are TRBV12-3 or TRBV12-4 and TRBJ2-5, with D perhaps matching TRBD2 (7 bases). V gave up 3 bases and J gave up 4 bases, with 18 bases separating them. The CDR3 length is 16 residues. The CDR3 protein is CASSLIAQGGGETQYF. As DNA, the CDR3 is TGTGCCAGCAGTTTGATCGCCCAAGGGGGGGGAGAGACCCAGTACTTC.

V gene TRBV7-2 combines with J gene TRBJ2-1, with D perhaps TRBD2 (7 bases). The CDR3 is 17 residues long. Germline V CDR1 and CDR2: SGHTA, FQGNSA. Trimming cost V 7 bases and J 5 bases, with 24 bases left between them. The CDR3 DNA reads TGTGCCAGCACCTATCTCATCCCGCGGGGGCGGGACAATGAGCAGTTCTTC. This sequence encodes CASTYLIPRGRDNEQFF.

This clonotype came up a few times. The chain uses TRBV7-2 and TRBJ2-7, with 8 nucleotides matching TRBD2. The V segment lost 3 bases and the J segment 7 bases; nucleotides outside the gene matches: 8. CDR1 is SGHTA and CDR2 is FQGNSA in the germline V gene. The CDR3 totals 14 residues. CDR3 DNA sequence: TGTGCCAGCAGCTTTTGGGGGACTAGAGCAGAGCAGTACTTC. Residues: CASSFWGTRAEQYF.

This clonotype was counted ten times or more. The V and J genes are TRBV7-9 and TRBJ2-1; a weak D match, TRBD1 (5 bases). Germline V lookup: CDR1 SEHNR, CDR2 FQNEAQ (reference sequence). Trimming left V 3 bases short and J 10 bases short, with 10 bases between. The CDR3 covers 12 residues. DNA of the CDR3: TGTGCCAGCAGCTTGACAGCTCCCGAGCAGTTCTTC. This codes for CASSLTAPEQFF.

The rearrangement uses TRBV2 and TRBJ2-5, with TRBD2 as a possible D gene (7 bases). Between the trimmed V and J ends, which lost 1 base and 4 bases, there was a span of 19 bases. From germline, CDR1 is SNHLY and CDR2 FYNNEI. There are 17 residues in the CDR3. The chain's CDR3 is CASSEEEGGGGAETQYF. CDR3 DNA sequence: TGTGCCAGCAGTGAAGAGGAAGGGGGAGGGGGGGCAGAGACCCAGTACTTC.

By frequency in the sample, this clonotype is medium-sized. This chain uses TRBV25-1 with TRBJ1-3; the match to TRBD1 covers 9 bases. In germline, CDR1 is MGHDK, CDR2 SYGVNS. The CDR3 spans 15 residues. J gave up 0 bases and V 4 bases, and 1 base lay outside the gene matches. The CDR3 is CASSGQGGSGNTIYF. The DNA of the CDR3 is TGTGCCAGCAGTGGACAGGGGGGCTCTGGAAACACCATATATTTT.

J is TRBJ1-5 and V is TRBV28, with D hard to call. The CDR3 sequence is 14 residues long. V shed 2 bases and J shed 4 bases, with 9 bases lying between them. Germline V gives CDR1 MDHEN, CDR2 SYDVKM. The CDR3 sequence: CASSLGGPNQPQHF. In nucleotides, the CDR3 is TGTGCCAGCAGTTTAGGAGGCCCTAATCAGCCCCAGCATTTT.

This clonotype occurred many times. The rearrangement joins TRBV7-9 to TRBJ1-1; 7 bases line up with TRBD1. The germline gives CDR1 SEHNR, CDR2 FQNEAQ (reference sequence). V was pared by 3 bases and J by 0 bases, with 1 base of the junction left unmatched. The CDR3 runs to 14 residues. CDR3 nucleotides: TGTGCCAGCAGCTTTACAGGGGTGAACACTGAAGCTTTCTTT. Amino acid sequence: CASSFTGVNTEAFF.

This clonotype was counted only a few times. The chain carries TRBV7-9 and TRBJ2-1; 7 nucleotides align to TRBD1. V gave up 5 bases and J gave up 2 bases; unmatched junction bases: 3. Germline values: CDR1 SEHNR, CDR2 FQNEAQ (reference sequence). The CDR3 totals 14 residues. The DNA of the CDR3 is TGTGCCAGCAGCCTCGGGACAGCCTACAATGAGCAGTTCTTC. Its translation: CASSLGTAYNEQFF.

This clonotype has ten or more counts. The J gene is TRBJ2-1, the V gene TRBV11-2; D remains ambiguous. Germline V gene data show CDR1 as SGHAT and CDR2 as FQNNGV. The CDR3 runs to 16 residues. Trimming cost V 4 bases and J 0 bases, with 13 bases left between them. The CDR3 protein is CASSSLTPDSYNEQFF. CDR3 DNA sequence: TGTGCCAGCAGCTCCCTTACTCCGGACTCCTACAATGAGCAGTTCTTC.

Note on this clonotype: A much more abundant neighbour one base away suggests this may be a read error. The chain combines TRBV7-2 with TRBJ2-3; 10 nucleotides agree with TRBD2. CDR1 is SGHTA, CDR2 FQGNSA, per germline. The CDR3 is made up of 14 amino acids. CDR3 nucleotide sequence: TGTGCCAGCAGCTTAGAGCTAGCGGGGGATACGCGGTATTTT. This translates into CASSLELAGDTRYF.

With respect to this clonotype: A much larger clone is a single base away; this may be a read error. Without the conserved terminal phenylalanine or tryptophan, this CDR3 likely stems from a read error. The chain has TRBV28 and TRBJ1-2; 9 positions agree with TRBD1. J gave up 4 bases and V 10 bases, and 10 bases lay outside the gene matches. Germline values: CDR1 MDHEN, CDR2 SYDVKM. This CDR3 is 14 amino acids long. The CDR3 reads CATRGQGTFYGYTL. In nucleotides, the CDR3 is TGTGCCACCCGGGGACAGGGAACTTTCTATGGCTACACCCTC.

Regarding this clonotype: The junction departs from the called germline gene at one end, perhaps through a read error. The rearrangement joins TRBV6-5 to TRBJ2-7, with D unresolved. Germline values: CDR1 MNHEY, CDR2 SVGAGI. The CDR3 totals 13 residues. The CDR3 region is CSSSYGKASEQYF. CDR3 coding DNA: TGTTCCAGCAGTTATGGAAAGGCGAGCGAGCAGTACTTC.

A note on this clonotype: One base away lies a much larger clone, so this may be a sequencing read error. This CDR3 reads CASSWAGELFF. In nucleotides, the CDR3 is TGTGCCAGCAGTTGGGCCGGGGAGCTGTTTTTT. The chain joins TRBV28 to TRBJ2-2, with no clear D. V lost 4 bases, J lost 6 bases, and 3 bases lay in between. Germline CDR1 and CDR2: MDHEN and SYDVKM. The CDR3 sequence is 11 residues long.

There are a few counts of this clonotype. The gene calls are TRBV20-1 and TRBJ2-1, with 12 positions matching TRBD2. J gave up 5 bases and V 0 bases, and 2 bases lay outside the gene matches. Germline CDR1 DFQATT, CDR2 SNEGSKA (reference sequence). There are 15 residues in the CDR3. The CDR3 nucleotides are TGCAGTGCTAGAGATCCTAGCGGGGGGGACAATGAGCAGTTCTTC. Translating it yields CSARDPSGGDNEQFF.

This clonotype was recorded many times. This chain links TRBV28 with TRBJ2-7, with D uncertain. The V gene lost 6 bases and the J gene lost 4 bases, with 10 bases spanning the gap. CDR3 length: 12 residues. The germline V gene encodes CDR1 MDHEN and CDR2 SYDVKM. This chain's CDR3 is CASSSTGYEQYF. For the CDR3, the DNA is TGTGCCAGCAGCTCGACTGGTTACGAGCAGTACTTC.

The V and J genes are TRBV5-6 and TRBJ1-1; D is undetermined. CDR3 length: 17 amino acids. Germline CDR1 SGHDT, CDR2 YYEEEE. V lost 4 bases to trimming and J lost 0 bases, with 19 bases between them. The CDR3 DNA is TGTGCCAGCAGCCCGGTAGTGGGGTCGACTATGAACACTGAAGCTTTCTTT. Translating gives CASSPVVGSTMNTEAFF.